The 21 T cell receptor beta chains below were found in one sample sequenced in a study of identical twins. MiXCR, applied by TCRdb to the 5' RACE reads, yields one record per CDR3 protein. The sample lists hundreds of thousands of distinct CDR3 sequences, about 9.4% occurring once. The same sample was also studied in work on yellow fever vaccine responses in identical twins.

The sequencing sample was made of PBMCs. All receptors derive from a woman aged 18 to 35 in good health.

This clonotype was seen more than once but under ten times. The chain links TRBV5-1 to TRBJ2-1; D gene uncertain. Germline CDR1 and CDR2: SGHRS and YFSETQ. The length of the CDR3 is 14 residues. V shed 0 bases and J shed 5 bases, with 9 bases lying between them. CDR3 sequence: CASSLATLNNEQFF. CDR3 sequence (DNA): TGCGCCAGCAGCTTGGCCACACTTAACAATGAGCAGTTCTTC.

This clonotype has a handful of counts. V and J are TRBV9 and TRBJ2-7, with no clear D. There are 14 residues in the CDR3. From germline, CDR1 is SGDLS and CDR2 YYNGEE. V gave up 1 base and J gave up 1 base, with 9 bases separating them. CDR3 sequence (DNA): TGTGCCAGCAGCGTATCCTGGCGTTCCTACGAGCAGTACTTC. Residues: CASSVSWRSYEQYF.

This clonotype was seen more than once but under ten times. J is TRBJ2-1 and V is TRBV27, with 12 bases identical to TRBD1. V lost 2 bases to trimming and J lost 3 bases; unmatched junction nucleotides: 5. The CDR3 is made up of 17 amino acids. CDR1 and CDR2 from the germline V gene are MNHEY and SMNVEV (reference sequence). The CDR3 loop reads CASSLAGQGAYYNEQFF. The CDR3 bases are TGTGCCAGCAGTTTAGCGGGACAGGGGGCATACTACAATGAGCAGTTCTTC.

This clonotype showed up just a few times. This chain joins TRBV29-1 and TRBJ1-1; D is perhaps TRBD1 (6 bases). The V gene's germline CDR1 is SQVTM and CDR2 ANQGSEA. V was trimmed by 6 bases and J by 7 bases, leaving 21 bases between them. The CDR3 totals 14 residues. The CDR3 reads CSVIRGDGRGEAFF. CDR3 bases: TGCAGCGTCATAAGGGGGGACGGCCGCGGTGAAGCTTTCTTT.

This clonotype was found a few times. This rearrangement joins TRBV20-1 to TRBJ1-3, with D hard to call. The V end was cut by 5 bases, the J end by 8 bases, with 10 bases between. This CDR3 contains 11 residues. Germline CDR1 reads DFQATT; CDR2 reads SNEGSKA (reference sequence). This chain's CDR3 is CSAVDLDTIYF. Here the CDR3 DNA reads TGCAGTGCTGTGGACCTGGACACCATATATTTT.

This clonotype occurred a few times. The gene calls are TRBV6-5 and TRBJ2-2, with D uncertain. Between the trimmed V and J ends, which lost 3 bases and 1 base, there was a span of 9 bases. This CDR3 has 15 residues. Germline V gene data show CDR1 as MNHEY and CDR2 as SVGAGI. This chain's CDR3 is CASSYSSGNTGELFF. In DNA, the CDR3 is TGTGCCAGCAGTTATTCGTCGGGGAACACCGGGGAGCTGTTTTTT.

Many counts were recorded for this clonotype. The V call is TRBV12-3 or TRBV12-4, the J call TRBJ2-2, with D possibly TRBD1 on 6 matching bases. V dropped 7 bases and J dropped 3 bases, with 12 bases sitting between them. CDR3 length: 14 amino acids. The CDR3 DNA reads TGTGCCAGCATAGGGGGAATGGACACCGGGGAGCTGTTTTTT. It encodes CASIGGMDTGELFF.

The V and J genes are TRBV9 and TRBJ2-7; D uncertain. CDR1 is SGDLS, CDR2 YYNGEE, per germline. CDR3 size: 13 residues. V dropped 0 bases and J dropped 6 bases, with 10 bases sitting between them. The DNA for the CDR3 is TGTGCCAGCAGCGTAGATCCAGGTCGCGAGCAGTACTTC. It is translated as CASSVDPGREQYF.

Ten or more counts support this clonotype. The rearrangement links TRBV3-1 to TRBJ2-5; 8 bases agree with TRBD2. V was pared by 3 bases and J by 10 bases, with 10 bases of the junction left unmatched. Germline V gene lookup returns CDR1 LGHDT and CDR2 YNNKEL (reference sequence). The CDR3 consists of 14 residues. CDR3 sequence: CASSHSGGRPDQYF. DNA of the CDR3: TGTGCCAGCAGCCATTCGGGGGGGAGGCCGGACCAGTACTTC.

This clonotype was observed at least ten times. The gene calls are TRBV6-2 or TRBV6-3 and TRBJ2-1; D possibly corresponds to TRBD2 (6 bases). The CDR3 spans 14 residues. Germline assignment: CDR1 MNHEY and CDR2 SVGEGT. V lost 7 bases and J 4 bases, leaving 14 bases between the germline ends. The CDR3 protein is CASNLRESYNEQFF. DNA of the CDR3: TGTGCCAGCAATCTACGGGAGAGTTACAATGAGCAGTTCTTC.

This clonotype occurred a few times. The chain recombines TRBV4-1 with TRBJ2-7; D not certain. CDR3 length equals 14 residues. The V end was cut by 2 bases, the J end by 0 bases, with 8 bases between. Germline CDR1 reads MGHRA; CDR2 reads YSYEKL. Here the CDR3 reads CASSQTTFSYEQYF. The CDR3 DNA reads TGCGCCAGCAGCCAAACGACTTTCTCCTACGAGCAGTACTTC.

The V and J genes are TRBV5-1 and TRBJ2-1; 7 bases match TRBD2. This CDR3 spans 16 amino acids. Germline V gives CDR1 SGHRS, CDR2 YFSETQ. Losses at the gene ends were 4 bases for V and 9 bases for J; bases not matched to a gene: 16. For the CDR3, the DNA is TGCGCCAGCAGCGTTGCCCGCGGGGCGGGAGTGCCTGAGCAGTTCTTC. Translated: CASSVARGAGVPEQFF.

This sequence joins TRBV6-5 and TRBJ2-5, with D perhaps matching TRBD1 (5 bases). The germline gives CDR1 MNHEY, CDR2 SVGAGI. Trimming took 11 bases from V and 1 from J, leaving 17 bases between them. The CDR3 is made up of 14 amino acids. The CDR3 coding sequence is TGTGCCGCCTCGTCAGGGTCAACCCAAGAGACCCAGTACTTC. This sequence encodes CAASSGSTQETQYF.

The sample holds a few counts of this clonotype. The gene calls are TRBV6-1 and TRBJ2-3; a possible D gene is TRBD2 (5 bases). The CDR3 contains 13 residues. Deletions cut 8 bases from V and 6 bases from J, with 15 bases between. Germline CDR1 MNHNS, CDR2 SASEGT. CDR3 sequence (DNA): TGTGCCAGCCGCGGAGGCCTGCCGGATACGCAGTATTTT. This encodes CASRGGLPDTQYF.

The rearrangement links TRBV6-2 or TRBV6-3 to TRBJ2-7; 7 positions match TRBD2. CDR1 MNHEY and CDR2 SVGEGT come from the germline V gene. V gave up 0 bases and J gave up 9 bases; unmatched junction bases: 14. The CDR3 loop spans 16 amino acids. DNA for the CDR3: TGTGCCAGCAGTTACTCGACCCCCAGCGGGACTACGTCGCAGTACTTC. Translation gives CASSYSTPSGTTSQYF.

This clonotype occurred a few times. This chain uses TRBV6-5 with TRBJ1-2, with TRBD1 matching 9 bases. The junction had 6 bases not matched to a gene; V was cut back by 0 bases and J by 7 bases. This CDR3 has 15 residues. Germline CDR1 is MNHEY and CDR2 is SVGAGI. The CDR3 DNA is TGTGCCAGCAGTTACTCGGACAGGGGTACGGCTGGCTACACCTTC. It specifies CASSYSDRGTAGYTF.

The chain employs TRBV20-1 and TRBJ2-1, with 9 bases identical to TRBD2. Looked up from germline, CDR1 is DFQATT and CDR2 is SNEGSKA (reference sequence). The CDR3 has 14 amino acids. J gave up 6 bases and V 3 bases, and 6 bases lay outside the gene matches. The CDR3, as DNA: TGCAGTGCTAGGTGGATTAGCGGGGGCAATGAGCAGTTCTTC. Its translation: CSARWISGGNEQFF.

This clonotype was counted a few times. The rearrangement uses TRBV4-2 and TRBJ2-5, with 8 bases fitting TRBD2. The CDR3 runs 14 residues. J gave up 3 bases and V 4 bases, and 4 bases lay outside the gene matches. The germline CDR1 and CDR2 sequences are LGHNA and YNFKEQ. The CDR3 sequence: CASSRTSTKETQYF. The CDR3 DNA follows: TGTGCCAGCAGCCGGACTAGCACCAAAGAGACCCAGTACTTC.

The rearrangement links TRBV5-6 to TRBJ1-1; no firm D call. The V end was cut by 9 bases, the J end by 8 bases, with 8 bases between. The germline V gene has CDR1 SGHDT and CDR2 YYEEEE. CDR3 length: 9 amino acids. Written as DNA, the CDR3 is TGTGCCAAACCGGACGAAGCTTTCTTT. Encoded protein: CAKPDEAFF.

The V call is TRBV20-1, the J call TRBJ2-7; the match to TRBD2 covers 9 bases. The germline V gene encodes CDR1 DFQATT and CDR2 SNEGSKA (reference sequence). V lost 1 base to trimming and J lost 2 bases; unmatched junction nucleotides: 3. The CDR3 spans 14 residues. CDR3 in amino acids: CSARGGGRAYEQYF. The CDR3 DNA reads TGCAGTGCTAGAGGGGGCGGGAGGGCCTACGAGCAGTACTTC.

There are many counts of this clonotype. The V and J genes are TRBV12-3 or TRBV12-4 and TRBJ1-3; D unresolved. The CDR3 spans 12 residues. V was pared by 2 bases and J by 8 bases, with 7 bases between. CDR3 sequence (DNA): TGTGCCAGCAGTTTACTTACGTACACCATATATTTT. Translating it yields CASSLLTYTIYF.